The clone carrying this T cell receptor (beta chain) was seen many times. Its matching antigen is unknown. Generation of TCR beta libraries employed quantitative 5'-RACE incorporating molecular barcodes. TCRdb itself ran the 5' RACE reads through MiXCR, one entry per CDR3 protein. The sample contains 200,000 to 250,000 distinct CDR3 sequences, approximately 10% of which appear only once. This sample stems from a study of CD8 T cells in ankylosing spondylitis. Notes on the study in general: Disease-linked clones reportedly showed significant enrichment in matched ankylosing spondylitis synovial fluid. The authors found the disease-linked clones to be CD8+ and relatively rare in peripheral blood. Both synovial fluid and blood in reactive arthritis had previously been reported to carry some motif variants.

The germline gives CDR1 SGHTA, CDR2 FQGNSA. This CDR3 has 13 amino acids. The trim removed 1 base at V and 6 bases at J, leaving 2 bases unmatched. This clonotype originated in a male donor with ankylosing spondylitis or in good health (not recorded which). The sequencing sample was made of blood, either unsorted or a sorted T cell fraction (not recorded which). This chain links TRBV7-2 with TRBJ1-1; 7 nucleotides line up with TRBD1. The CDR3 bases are TGTGCCAGCAGCTTAGGGGGGACAGCTGAAGCTTTCTTT. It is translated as CASSLGGTAEAFF.